This note documents a single TCR beta chain sequence. In the study's own analysis: Amplifying reference gene primers gave estimates of nucleated cell counts. Sequenced by immunoSEQ multiplex PCR; TCRdb stores in-frame clones only, minus some. V and J calls and clone size are copied from that table; D and trimming were computed from the DNA. This table has around 210,000 clones, 84% appearing once. The data belong to a study of blood T cell repertoires in COVID-19. About the research overall: Acute-phase and convalescent COVID-19 samples originated in the United States, Italy and Spain. T cells, B-cell-depleted T cells, or PBMCs provided the cDNA or gDNA that served as material.

The receptor comes from a woman of 80 years or more with COVID-19, enrolled during active disease. Sequenced input: peripheral blood.

This CDR3 reads CASSVVREAVDEQFF. The CDR3 DNA follows: TGTGCCAGCAGCGTAGTACGGGAGGCCGTAGATGAGCAGTTCTTC. The chain uses TRBV9 and TRBJ2-1; 7 bases map to TRBD2. V gave up 0 bases and J gave up 8 bases; unmatched junction bases: 8. CDR3 length: 15 residues. CDR1 and CDR2 (germline): SGDLS, YYNGEE.